This T cell receptor beta chain was retrieved from a study of cytomegalovirus exposure and HLA in healthy donors. This CDR3 contains 14 residues. The V gene's germline CDR1 is MNHEY and CDR2 SMNVEV (reference sequence). Trimming stripped 5 bases from V and 0 bases from J, with 9 bases between. Both 60 Vbeta primers and 13 Jbeta primers went into the PCR. TCRdb's copy holds only in-frame clones and misses some; the assay was immunoSEQ multiplex PCR. The sample records 110,000 or so clones, about 77% being singletons. This chain links TRBV27 with TRBJ2-3, with a tentative D call TRBD2 (5 bases). Source material: PBMCs. This TCR derives from a woman aged 25-40 years in good health and CMV-seropositive. Here the CDR3 reads CASSPAGSTDTQYF. In DNA, the CDR3 is TGTGCCAGCAGTCCGGCGGGCAGCACAGATACGCAGTATTTT.